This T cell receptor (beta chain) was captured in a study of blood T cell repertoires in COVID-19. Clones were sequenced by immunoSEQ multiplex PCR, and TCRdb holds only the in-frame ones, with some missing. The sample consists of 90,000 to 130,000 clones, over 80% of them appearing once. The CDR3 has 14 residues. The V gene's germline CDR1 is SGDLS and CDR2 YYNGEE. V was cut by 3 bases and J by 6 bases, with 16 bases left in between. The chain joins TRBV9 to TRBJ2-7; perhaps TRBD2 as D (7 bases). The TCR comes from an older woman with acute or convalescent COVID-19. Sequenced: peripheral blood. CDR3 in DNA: TGTGCCAGCAGCGCGGACTCGAGGGGGGGCGAGCAGTACTTC. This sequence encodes CASSADSRGGEQYF.